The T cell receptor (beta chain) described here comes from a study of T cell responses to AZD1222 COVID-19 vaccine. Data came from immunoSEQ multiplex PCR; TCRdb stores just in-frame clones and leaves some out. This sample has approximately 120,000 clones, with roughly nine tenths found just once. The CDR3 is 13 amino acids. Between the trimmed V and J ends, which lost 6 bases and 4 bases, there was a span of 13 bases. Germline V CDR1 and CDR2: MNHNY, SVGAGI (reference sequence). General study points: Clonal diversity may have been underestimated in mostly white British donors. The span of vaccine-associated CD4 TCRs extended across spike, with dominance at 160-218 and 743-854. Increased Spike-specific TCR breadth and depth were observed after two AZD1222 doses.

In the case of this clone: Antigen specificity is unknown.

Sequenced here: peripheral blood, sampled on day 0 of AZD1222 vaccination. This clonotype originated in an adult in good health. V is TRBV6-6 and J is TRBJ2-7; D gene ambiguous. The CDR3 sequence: CASSLVEQYEQYF. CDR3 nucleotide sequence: TGTGCCAGCAGCCTTGTAGAGCAATACGAGCAGTACTTC.